Below are 11 T cell receptor beta chains sequenced from a single sample in a study of shared clonotypes between healthy human individuals. Measured with immunoSEQ multiplex PCR; TCRdb has only the in-frame clones, and not every one. In the table there are some 2,100,000 clones, more than 85% of which are singletons. CD8 cells classed as naive were CD45RO-negative and positively selected for CCR7, excluding terminally differentiated effector memory CD45RA+ cells. The sample comprised naive CD8+ T cells from PBMCs. The source is a man younger than 35 in good health. Some clones in this sample may be carry-over from other donors' samples.

The sample holds one count of this clone. J is TRBJ1-2 and V is TRBV27; D is possibly TRBD1 (6 bases). The V gene's germline CDR1 is MNHEY and CDR2 SMNVEV (reference sequence). The ends were cut back, 0 bases at V and 2 bases at J, with 10 bases in the middle. This CDR3 spans 15 amino acids. The CDR3 nucleotides read TGTGCCAGCAGTTTATCCGGGGGCGTGAACTATGGCTACACCTTC. Translating gives CASSLSGGVNYGYTF.

This chain joins TRBV6-5 and TRBJ2-7; 8 bases line up with TRBD2. V shed 0 bases and J 3 bases; nucleotides not matched to a gene: 7. This CDR3 contains 16 residues. The germline gives CDR1 MNHEY, CDR2 SVGAGI. For the CDR3, the DNA is TGTGCCAGCAGTTACTCGACTGGGACTAGGGACTACGAGCAGTACTTC. Translated, it gives CASSYSTGTRDYEQYF.

This chain connects TRBV12-5 to TRBJ1-2; D gene ambiguous. The germline CDR1 and CDR2 sequences are LGHNT and FRNRAP. CDR3 length: 15 amino acids. The V end was cut by 2 bases, the J end by 7 bases, with 17 bases between. CDR3 coding DNA: TGTGCTAGTGGTTTGTTTACAGACCCGCTCGGTGGCTACACCTTC. It encodes CASGLFTDPLGGYTF.

Here the CDR3 reads CASSVGGGTPFYEQYF. The CDR3 DNA reads as TGTGCCAGCAGCGTAGGAGGGGGGACTCCTTTTTACGAGCAGTACTTC. The chain is built from TRBV9 and TRBJ2-7, with D tentatively TRBD1 or TRBD2 (6 bases each). There are 16 residues in the CDR3. Between the trimmed V and J ends, which lost 0 bases and 4 bases, there was a span of 17 bases. CDR1 is SGDLS and CDR2 is YYNGEE in the germline V gene.

The chain joins TRBV29-1 to TRBJ1-1; 7 nucleotides match TRBD1. Per the germline V gene, CDR1 is SQVTM and CDR2 is ANQGSEA. The junction had 8 bases not matched to a gene; V was cut back by 6 bases and J by 7 bases. This CDR3 contains 12 residues. The CDR3 protein is CSVGTDYLEAFF. CDR3 DNA sequence: TGCAGCGTCGGGACAGATTATCTTGAAGCTTTCTTT.

The chain joins TRBV11-2 to TRBJ2-1, with 10 bases that match TRBD1. The CDR3 length is 15 residues. V was clipped by 2 bases and J by 9 bases; unmatched bases: 7. CDR1 is SGHAT, CDR2 FQNNGV, per germline. CDR3: CASSLTPGQGTEQFF. In DNA, the CDR3 is TGTGCCAGCAGCTTAACCCCGGGACAGGGGACTGAGCAGTTCTTC.

In regard to this clone: The same CDR3 can be traced to other DNA sequences in this sample. The genes are TRBV27 and TRBJ2-1; 8 bases agree with TRBD1. The CDR3 has 15 residues. Germline CDR1 reads MNHEY; CDR2 reads SMNVEV (reference sequence). The ends lost 3 bases at V and 4 bases at J; junction bases unmatched: 5. The CDR3 loop reads CASSFGQGAYNEQFF. The CDR3 DNA reads as TGTGCCAGCAGTTTCGGGCAGGGGGCGTACAATGAGCAGTTCTTC.

The chain employs TRBV4-2 and TRBJ2-7, with 7 bases matching TRBD2. The germline V gene has CDR1 LGHNA and CDR2 YNFKEQ. V trimming: 0 bases; J trimming: 2 bases; junction bases outside the gene matches: 7. The CDR3 is 16 amino acids. The CDR3 is CASSQEVSGFPYEQYF. DNA of the CDR3: TGTGCCAGCAGCCAAGAGGTTAGCGGGTTTCCCTACGAGCAGTACTTC.

The chain combines TRBV7-3 with TRBJ2-7, with 7 bases identical to TRBD1. Germline CDR1 reads SGHTA; CDR2 reads FQGTGA. The CDR3 totals 13 residues. The junction had 5 bases not matched to a gene; V was cut back by 4 bases and J by 5 bases. CDR3 loop: CASSSTGLDEQYF. The CDR3 DNA reads as TGTGCCAGCAGCTCGACAGGGCTCGACGAGCAGTACTTC.

This clone was recorded only once. The chain joins TRBV7-6 to TRBJ2-1; tentative D call: TRBD2 (5 bases). Trimming removed 5 bases at V and 5 bases at J, with 16 bases between. The CDR3 is 15 residues long. Germline-derived CDR1 and CDR2 are SGHVS and FNYEAQ. CDR3 amino acids: CASSLRDPGHNEQFF. CDR3 DNA sequence: TGTGCCAGCAGCCTCCGGGATCCTGGTCACAATGAGCAGTTCTTC.

V usage is TRBV5-8 and J usage is TRBJ1-1; no clear D gene. Trimming took 1 base from V and 0 from J, leaving 1 base between them. Germline-derived CDR1 and CDR2 are SGHTS and YDEGEE. The CDR3 covers 12 residues. The CDR3 nucleotides are TGTGCCAGCAGCTTGATGAACACTGAAGCTTTCTTT. Translating gives CASSLMNTEAFF.